One and the same sample provided the 2 T cell receptor beta chains below, sequenced in a study of blood T cell repertoires in COVID-19 (dated by TCRdb to 2020 to 2022). The library was made by the immunoSEQ multiplex PCR assay. TCRdb obtained this table from immuneACCESS and retained in-frame rearrangements with V and J assigned. These tables miss some clones; where compared with another copy, unresolved V genes account for less than half of the shortfall, and the remainder is unexplained. The sample table lists 140,000 or so clones, more than 80% of them with a count of one. The biggest ten clones account for roughly 4.9% of the sample. The sequencing input was peripheral blood. The receptors were sampled from a human donor in a cohort sampled during active COVID-19.

The J gene is TRBJ1-3, the V gene TRBV6-5; TRBD1 aligns across 9 bases. CDR1 is MNHEY, CDR2 SVGAGI, per germline. Losses at the gene ends were 6 bases for V and 2 bases for J; bases not matched to a gene: 2. The CDR3 consists of 14 residues. CDR3 coding DNA: TGTGCCAGCAGAACAGGGGGCACTGGAAACACCATATATTTT. It translates to CASRTGGTGNTIYF.

This chain links TRBV3-1 (or the pseudogene TRBV3-2) with TRBJ1-3; no clear D gene. Germline assignment: CDR1 LGHDT and CDR2 YNNKEL (reference sequence). V lost 2 bases, J lost 7 bases, and 9 bases lay in between. The CDR3 has 13 amino acids. The CDR3 bases are TGTGCCAGCAGCCAACTGGGCCCGAACACCATATATTTT. Protein product: CASSQLGPNTIYF.